These 10 T cell receptor beta chains share one sample of origin, sequenced in a study of blood T cells in healthy people across ages. A J-beta primer mix and a sample-barcoded 5' primer were used in a second PCR of roughly 7 to 12 cycles. TCRdb recomputed calls from the 5' RACE reads with MiXCR, one row per CDR3 protein. Among over 950,000 distinct CDR3 sequences listed, roughly 51% were seen once. Material for sequencing was blood. The origin of the receptors is a woman aged 60-75 years in good health.

This clonotype was seen only once. CDR3 residues: CSASGASDGFSYNEQFF. Written as DNA, the CDR3 is TGCAGTGCTAGTGGGGCTAGCGACGGCTTCTCCTACAATGAGCAGTTCTTC. The chain is built from TRBV20-1 and TRBJ2-1; D may be TRBD2 (6 bases). Germline CDR1 and CDR2: DFQATT and SNEGSKA (reference sequence). V was shortened by 3 bases and J by 0 bases, with 18 bases between the two germline ends. There are 17 residues in the CDR3.

The chain is built from TRBV20-1 and TRBJ2-1; perhaps TRBD2 as D (6 bases). The J call may be incorrect, as the DNA end agrees better with TRBJ2-7. Germline V gene lookup returns CDR1 DFQATT and CDR2 SNEGSKA (reference sequence). This CDR3 has 13 amino acids. DNA for the CDR3: TGCAGTGCTAGCGGGAGCCCCTACAATGAGCAGTACTTC. As protein: CSASGSPYNEQYF.

The gene calls are TRBV7-2 and TRBJ2-3, with D tentatively TRBD1 or TRBD2 (5 bases each). The CDR3 has 16 amino acids. V was cut by 5 bases and J by 3 bases, with 18 bases left in between. Germline CDR1 and CDR2: SGHTA and FQGNSA. The CDR3: CASSPGWVRDTDTQYF. CDR3 nucleotide sequence: TGTGCCAGCAGCCCGGGGTGGGTCAGGGATACAGATACGCAGTATTTT.

This chain connects TRBV10-3 to TRBJ2-6, with TRBD2 matching 9 bases. J lost 0 bases, V lost 5 bases, and 11 bases had no gene match. CDR1 ENHRY and CDR2 SYGVKD come from the germline V gene. The CDR3 totals 19 residues. CDR3 DNA sequence: TGTGCCATCAGTCCCCGGGCCTTAGCGGGGGACTCTGGGGCCAACGTCCTGACTTTC. It codes for CAISPRALAGDSGANVLTF.

The chain joins TRBV6-6 to TRBJ2-1; possible D gene TRBD2, 6 bases. CDR1 and CDR2 (germline): MNHNY, SVGAGI (reference sequence). The CDR3 is 14 amino acids. Trimming took 10 bases from V and 4 from J, leaving 17 bases between them. This CDR3 is CATIPGSKYNEQFF. DNA of the CDR3: TGTGCCACCATTCCCGGGAGTAAATACAATGAGCAGTTCTTC.

This clonotype has a handful of counts. This chain joins TRBV20-1 and TRBJ2-2; TRBD1 is a possible D gene (5 bases). The CDR3 consists of 17 residues. The V end lost 0 bases, the J end lost 8 bases, and 22 bases lay between the germline ends. Germline V gene lookup returns CDR1 DFQATT and CDR2 SNEGSKA (reference sequence). In DNA form, the CDR3 reads TGCAGTGCTAGAGATACAGGACAAGGGGATGGAAGTGGGGAGCTGTTTTTT. This translates into CSARDTGQGDGSGELFF.

This chain connects TRBV27 to TRBJ2-1, with TRBD2 identical over 8 bases. The CDR3 length is 17 residues. The V gene end was trimmed by 4 bases and the J gene end by 1 base; junction bases not matched to a gene: 9. The germline V gene has CDR1 MNHEY and CDR2 SMNVEV (reference sequence). CDR3 DNA: TGTGCCAGCAGTTCCCCCCTACTAGCGGTGTCCTACAATGAGCAGTTCTTC. It encodes CASSSPLLAVSYNEQFF.

The chain carries TRBV28 and TRBJ2-5; 7 nucleotides match TRBD1. The DNA end is more similar to TRBJ2-7, so the J call may be wrong. This CDR3 comprises 13 residues. Germline V gene sequence: CDR1 MDHEN, CDR2 SYDVKM. CDR3 DNA sequence: TGTGCCAGCATCGGACAGGTCTCCTACGAGCAGTACTTC. Translated, it gives CASIGQVSYEQYF.

The chain couples TRBV7-7 to TRBJ2-5, with D maybe TRBD2 (6 bases). Germline lookup yields CDR1 SSHAT and CDR2 FNYEAQ (reference sequence). This CDR3 is built from 14 residues. Trimming shortened V by 5 bases and J by 5 bases, and 15 bases separated the two germline ends. The CDR3 nucleotides read TGTGCCAGCAGCGCCCGGGGGTTGGGCGAGACCCAGTACTTC. Translated: CASSARGLGETQYF.

The chain couples TRBV10-3 to TRBJ2-3, with D possibly called TRBD1 or TRBD2 (5 bases each). The V gene lost 3 bases and the J gene lost 11 bases, with 9 bases spanning the gap. CDR3 size: 11 residues. Germline V gene lookup returns CDR1 ENHRY and CDR2 SYGVKD. The CDR3 region has the DNA TGTGCCATCAGTGAAGGGGAGATGCAGTATTTT. As protein: CAISEGEMQYF.